This T cell receptor beta chain is from a study of T cell changes during pregnancy in multiple sclerosis. The CDR3 covers 14 residues. The V and J ends lost 0 bases and 3 bases respectively, with 8 bases between them. Germline CDR1 MGHRA, CDR2 YSYEKL. Clones were sequenced by immunoSEQ multiplex PCR, and TCRdb holds only the in-frame ones, with some missing. The sample lists more than 35,000 clones; roughly 91% were seen once. The source material was CD8+ T cells from peripheral blood mononuclear cells, sampled after pregnancy. The sequence was collected from a female donor in good health, enrolled as a control in a pregnancy study. V gene TRBV4-1 combines with J gene TRBJ1-1; D unresolved. For the CDR3, the DNA is TGCGCCAGCAGCCAAGAAACTGAATACACTGAAGCTTTCTTT. Encoded protein: CASSQETEYTEAFF.